Listed here are 7 T cell receptor beta chains from one sample, sequenced in a study of cytomegalovirus exposure and HLA in healthy donors. PCR primers comprised 60 Vbeta and 13 Jbeta primers. Measured with immunoSEQ multiplex PCR; TCRdb has only the in-frame clones, and not every one. The sample yields some 150,000 clones, around three quarters seen once. Sequencing was performed on PBMCs. The source of these receptors is a man aged 35 to 55 in good health and CMV-seropositive.

The chain employs TRBV30 and TRBJ1-4; 9 nucleotides align to TRBD1. CDR1 is GTSNPN, CDR2 SVGIG, per germline (reference sequence). This CDR3 spans 15 amino acids. V lost 2 bases, J lost 11 bases, and 12 bases stayed unmatched. The CDR3, as DNA: TGTGCCTGGAGTACACAACAGGGGGCTTCGGAGAAACTGTTTTTT. It specifies CAWSTQQGASEKLFF. Supplemented by reference TRBV30 and TRBJ1-4, the full variable domain reads SQTIHQWPATLVQPVGSPLSLECTVEGTSNPNLYWYRQAAGRGLQLLFYSVGIGQISSEVPQNLSASRPQDRQFILSSKKLLLSDSGFYLCAWSTQQGASEKLFFGSGTQLSVL.

This clone showed up just once. Compared with germline, one end of the junction differs, possibly owing to a read error. The gene calls are TRBV7-9 and TRBJ1-2; D may be TRBD1 (6 bases). The CDR3 contains 12 residues. Per germline, CDR1 SEHNR and CDR2 FQNEAQ (reference sequence). The CDR3 DNA reads TGTTCCAGCAACACACAGGGTTCTGGCTACACCTTC. The encoded protein is CSSNTQGSGYTF.

The V call is TRBV5-1, the J call TRBJ2-7, with 10 bases fitting TRBD2. The germline CDR1 and CDR2 sequences are SGHRS and YFSETQ. This CDR3 comprises 14 residues. Losses at the gene ends were 7 bases for V and 3 bases for J; bases not matched to a gene: 7. Here the CDR3 reads CASELAGNVYEQYF. The CDR3 bases are TGCGCCAGCGAACTAGCGGGAAATGTCTACGAGCAGTACTTC.

This clone was counted between two and nine times. The V call is TRBV6-5, the J call TRBJ1-1, with 8 bases fitting TRBD1. The length of the CDR3 is 14 residues. From germline, CDR1 is MNHEY and CDR2 SVGAGI. The V and J ends lost 6 bases and 1 base, in that order; junction bases with no gene match: 4. This CDR3 reads CASSTGTGNTEAFF. CDR3 bases: TGTGCCAGCAGCACCGGGACAGGGAACACTGAAGCTTTCTTT.

On this clone: One end of the junction is discordant with germline, which a read error may explain. The chain carries TRBV7-9 and TRBJ1-1; D is undetermined. Germline CDR1 is SEHNR and CDR2 is FQNEAQ (reference sequence). This CDR3 has 13 amino acids. The CDR3 loop is CSSSANSGTEAFF. The CDR3 coding sequence is TGTTCCAGCAGCGCAAACAGTGGAACTGAAGCTTTCTTT. The full variable domain, in which reference TRBV7-9 and TRBJ1-1 provide the parts outside the CDR3, is DTGVSQNPRHKITKRGQNVTFRCDPISEHNRLYWYRQTLGQGPEFLTYFQNEAQLEKSRLLSDRFSAERPKGSFSTLEIQRTEQGDSAMYLCSSSANSGTEAFFGQGTRLTVV.

This sequence joins TRBV18 and TRBJ1-5; 9 bases fit TRBD1. CDR1 KGHSH and CDR2 LQKENI come from the germline V gene. The V segment lost 3 bases and the J segment 7 bases; nucleotides outside the gene matches: 1. The CDR3 is 13 residues long. The CDR3 here is CASSPTGGQPQHF. The CDR3 bases are TGTGCCAGCTCACCGACAGGGGGACAGCCCCAGCATTTT.

This clone came up a few times. The V gene is TRBV5-1, the J gene TRBJ1-2, with a weak D call TRBD1 (5 bases). V shed 0 bases and J shed 8 bases, with 20 bases lying between them. The germline gives CDR1 SGHRS, CDR2 YFSETQ. The CDR3 consists of 16 residues. The CDR3 DNA is TGCGCCAGCAGCTTGGGCGCAGGGAATATTGACGTCGGCTACACCTTC. Amino acids: CASSLGAGNIDVGYTF.